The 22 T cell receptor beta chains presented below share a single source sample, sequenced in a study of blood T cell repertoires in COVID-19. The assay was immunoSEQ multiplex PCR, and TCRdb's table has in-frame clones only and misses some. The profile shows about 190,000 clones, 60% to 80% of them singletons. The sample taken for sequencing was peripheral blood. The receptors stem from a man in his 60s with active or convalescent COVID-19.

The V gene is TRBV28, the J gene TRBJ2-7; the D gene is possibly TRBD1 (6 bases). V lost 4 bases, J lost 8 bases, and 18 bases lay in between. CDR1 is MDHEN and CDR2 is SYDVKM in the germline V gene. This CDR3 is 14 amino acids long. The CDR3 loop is CASSSSQTGVKQYF. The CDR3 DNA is TGTGCCAGCAGTTCCTCCCAGACAGGCGTGAAGCAGTACTTC.

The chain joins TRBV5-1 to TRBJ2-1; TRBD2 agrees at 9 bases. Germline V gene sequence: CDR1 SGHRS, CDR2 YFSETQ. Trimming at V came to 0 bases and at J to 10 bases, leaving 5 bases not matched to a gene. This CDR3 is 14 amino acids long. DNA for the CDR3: TGCGCCAGCAGCTTGGTTAGCGGGAGATACGAGCAGTTCTTC. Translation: CASSLVSGRYEQFF.

In DNA, the CDR3 is TGCGCCAGCAGTCCGGGAGGCCCACTTACCTACAATGAGCAGTTCTTC. It is translated as CASSPGGPLTYNEQFF. This chain links TRBV5-1 with TRBJ2-1, with TRBD2 matching 7 bases. Germline V lookup: CDR1 SGHRS, CDR2 YFSETQ. This CDR3 spans 16 amino acids. Trimming at V came to 5 bases and at J to 2 bases, leaving 10 bases not matched to a gene.

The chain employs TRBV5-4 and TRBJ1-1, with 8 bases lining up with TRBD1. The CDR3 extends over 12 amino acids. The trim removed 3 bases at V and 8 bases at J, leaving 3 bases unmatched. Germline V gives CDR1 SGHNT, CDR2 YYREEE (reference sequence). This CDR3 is CASSSWTGEAFF. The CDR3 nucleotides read TGTGCCAGCAGCTCGTGGACAGGGGAAGCTTTCTTT.

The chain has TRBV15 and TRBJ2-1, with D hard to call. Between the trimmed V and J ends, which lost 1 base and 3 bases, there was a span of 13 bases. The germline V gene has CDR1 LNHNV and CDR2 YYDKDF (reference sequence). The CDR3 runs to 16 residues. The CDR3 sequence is CATSRGKARNYNEQFF. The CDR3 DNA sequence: TGTGCCACCAGCAGAGGTAAAGCGCGAAACTACAATGAGCAGTTCTTC.

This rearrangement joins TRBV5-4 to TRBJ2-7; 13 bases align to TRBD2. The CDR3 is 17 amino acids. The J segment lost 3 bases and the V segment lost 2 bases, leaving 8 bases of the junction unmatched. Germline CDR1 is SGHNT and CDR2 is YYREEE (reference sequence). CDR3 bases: TGTGCCAGCAGCTTAGGGACTAGCGGGACCGCGCTCTACGAGCAGTACTTC. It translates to CASSLGTSGTALYEQYF.

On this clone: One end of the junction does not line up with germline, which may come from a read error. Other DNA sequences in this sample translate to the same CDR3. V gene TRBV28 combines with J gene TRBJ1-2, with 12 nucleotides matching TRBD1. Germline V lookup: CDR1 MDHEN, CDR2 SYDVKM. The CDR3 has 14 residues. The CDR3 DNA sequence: TGTGCCAGCAGTTCCCGGGACAGGGGGCGCGGCTATACCTTC. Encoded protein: CASSSRDRGRGYTF.

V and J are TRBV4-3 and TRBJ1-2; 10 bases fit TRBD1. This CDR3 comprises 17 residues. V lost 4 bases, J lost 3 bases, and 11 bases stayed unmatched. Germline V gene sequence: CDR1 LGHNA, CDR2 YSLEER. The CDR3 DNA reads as TGCGCCAGCAGCCTTTCCGGGACAGGGGCTAAGTACTATGGCTACACCTTC. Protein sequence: CASSLSGTGAKYYGYTF.

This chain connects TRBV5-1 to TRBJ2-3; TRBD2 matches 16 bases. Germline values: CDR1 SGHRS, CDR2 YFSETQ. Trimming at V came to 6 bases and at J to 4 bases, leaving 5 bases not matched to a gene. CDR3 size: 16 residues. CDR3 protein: CASIGTSGREADTQYF. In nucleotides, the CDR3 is TGCGCCAGCATCGGGACTAGCGGGAGGGAGGCAGATACGCAGTATTTT.

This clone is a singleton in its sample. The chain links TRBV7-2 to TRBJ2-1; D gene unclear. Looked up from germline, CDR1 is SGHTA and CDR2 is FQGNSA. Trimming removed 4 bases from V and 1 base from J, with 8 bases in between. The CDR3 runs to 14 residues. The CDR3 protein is CASSSHGSYNEQFF. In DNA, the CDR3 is TGTGCCAGCAGCTCCCACGGGTCCTACAATGAGCAGTTCTTC.

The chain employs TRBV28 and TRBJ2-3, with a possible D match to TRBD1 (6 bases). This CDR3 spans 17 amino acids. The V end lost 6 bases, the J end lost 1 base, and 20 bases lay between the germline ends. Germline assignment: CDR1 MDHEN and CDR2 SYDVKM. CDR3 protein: CASRAPGTTWGTDTQYF. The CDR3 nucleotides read TGTGCCAGCAGGGCCCCGGGGACAACATGGGGCACAGATACGCAGTATTTT.

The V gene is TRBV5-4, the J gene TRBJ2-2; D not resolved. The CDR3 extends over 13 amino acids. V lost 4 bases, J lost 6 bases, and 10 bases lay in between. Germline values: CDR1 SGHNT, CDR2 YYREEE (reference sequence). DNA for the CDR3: TGTGCCAGCAGCCCCTCGCGGCCCGGGGAGCTGTTTTTT. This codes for CASSPSRPGELFF.

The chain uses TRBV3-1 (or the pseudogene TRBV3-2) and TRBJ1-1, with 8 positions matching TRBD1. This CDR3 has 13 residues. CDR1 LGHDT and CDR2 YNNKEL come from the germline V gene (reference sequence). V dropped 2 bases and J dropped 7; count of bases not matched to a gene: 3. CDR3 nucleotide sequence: TGTGCCAGCAGCCAACCGGACAGGGATGAAGCTTTCTTT. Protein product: CASSQPDRDEAFF.

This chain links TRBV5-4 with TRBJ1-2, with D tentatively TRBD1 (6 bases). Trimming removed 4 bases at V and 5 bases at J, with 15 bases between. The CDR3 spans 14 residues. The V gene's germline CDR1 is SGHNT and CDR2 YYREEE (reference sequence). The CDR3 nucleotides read TGTGCCAGCAGCCAACCAGGGGCAGGGTATGGCTACACCTTC. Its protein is CASSQPGAGYGYTF.

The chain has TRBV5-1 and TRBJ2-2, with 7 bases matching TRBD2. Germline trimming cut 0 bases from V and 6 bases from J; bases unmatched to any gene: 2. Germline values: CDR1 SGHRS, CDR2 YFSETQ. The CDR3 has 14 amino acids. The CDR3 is CASSLEGLSGELFF. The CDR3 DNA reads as TGCGCCAGCAGCTTGGAGGGACTATCCGGGGAGCTGTTTTTT.

The CDR3, as DNA: TGTGCCAGCAGTCTAAGAAACACCATATATTTT. It is translated as CASSLRNTIYF. The V call is TRBV28, the J call TRBJ1-3; D is undetermined. V lost 5 bases and J lost 5, with 4 bases in between. The CDR3 runs to 11 residues. Per the germline V gene, CDR1 is MDHEN and CDR2 is SYDVKM.

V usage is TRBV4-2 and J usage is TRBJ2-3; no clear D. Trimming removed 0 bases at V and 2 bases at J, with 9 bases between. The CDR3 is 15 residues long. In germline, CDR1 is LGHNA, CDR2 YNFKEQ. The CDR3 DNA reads TGTGCCAGCAGCCAAGAAGTCTCGGTCACAGATACGCAGTATTTT. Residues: CASSQEVSVTDTQYF.

CDR3 DNA sequence: TGTGCCAGCAGCGCCCGGGACAGGTATGGCGAGCAGTACTTC. Protein: CASSARDRYGEQYF. The V call is TRBV7-2, the J call TRBJ2-7, with 8 positions matching TRBD1. CDR1 SGHTA and CDR2 FQGNSA come from the germline V gene. J lost 6 bases, V lost 5 bases, and 9 bases had no gene match. This CDR3 is built from 14 residues.

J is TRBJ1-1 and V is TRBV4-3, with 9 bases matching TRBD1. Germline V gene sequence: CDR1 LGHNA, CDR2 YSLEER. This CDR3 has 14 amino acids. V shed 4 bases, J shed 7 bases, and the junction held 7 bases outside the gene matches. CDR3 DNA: TGCGCCAGCAGCCTAGTCCCGGGACAGGGTGAAGCTTTCTTT. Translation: CASSLVPGQGEAFF.

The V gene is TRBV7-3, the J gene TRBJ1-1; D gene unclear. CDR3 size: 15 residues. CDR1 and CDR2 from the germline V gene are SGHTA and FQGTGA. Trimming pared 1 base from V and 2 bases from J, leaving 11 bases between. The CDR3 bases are TGTGCCAGCAGCTTAAACGGCGGGAGAAACACTGAAGCTTTCTTT. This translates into CASSLNGGRNTEAFF.

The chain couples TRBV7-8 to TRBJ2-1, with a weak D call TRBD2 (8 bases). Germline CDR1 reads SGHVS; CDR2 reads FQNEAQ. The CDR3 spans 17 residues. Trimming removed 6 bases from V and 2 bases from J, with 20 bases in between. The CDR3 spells CASSQGVAGLAYNEQFF. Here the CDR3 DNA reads TGTGCCAGCAGTCAGGGGGTAGCGGGACTAGCCTACAATGAGCAGTTCTTC.

This CDR3 reads CASSRTSGARGGENIQYF. CDR3 in DNA: TGTGCCAGCAGCCGGACTAGCGGTGCCAGGGGGGGCGAAAACATTCAGTACTTC. The V and J genes are TRBV27 and TRBJ2-4, with 10 positions matching TRBD2. Germline CDR1 is MNHEY and CDR2 is SMNVEV (reference sequence). J gave up 5 bases and V 6 bases, and 16 bases lay outside the gene matches. The CDR3 is made up of 18 amino acids.